This T cell receptor beta chain was captured in a study of T-cell reconstitution after alpha-beta-depleted transplantation in children. As it was prepared, the TCRbeta library received unique molecular identifiers. Using its own MiXCR run on the PCR reads, TCRdb lists one record per CDR3 protein. The sample has 150,000 to 200,000 distinct CDR3 sequences; approximately 7% are singletons. This clonotype was seen many times. This sequence was found in a human donor who donated a stem cell graft to a child with Wiskott-Aldrich syndrome. The sample in question was PBMCs from the stem cell graft donor, obtained from the stem cell graft.

CDR3 loop: CASLPLGGKSVEKLFF. DNA of the CDR3: TGCGCCAGCCTTCCCCTTGGGGGTAAATCGGTAGAAAAACTGTTTTTT. The rearrangement uses TRBV5-1 and TRBJ1-4; TRBD1 might be the D (5 bases). The CDR3 loop spans 16 amino acids. V was trimmed by 7 bases and J by 8 bases, leaving 24 bases between them. CDR1 and CDR2 (germline): SGHRS, YFSETQ.